The rows below give T cell receptor beta chains drawn from one sample of a study of cytomegalovirus exposure and HLA in healthy donors. The table came from immunoSEQ multiplex PCR; TCRdb's copy has only in-frame clones and leaves some out. The sample has 140,000 or so clones; over 60% are singletons. What was sequenced was PBMCs. These receptors came from a middle-aged man in good health and CMV-seronegative. Each CDR3 is given with its conserved first and last residue. The D gene is left open where the match is weak. Expanded clones get a size class; other rows say once, few or many, or leave the size out.

v_call: TRBV7-9; d_call: TRBD1; j_call: TRBJ1-1; clone_size: -; cdr3_aa: CASSSGGTEAFF; cdr3_nt: TGTGCCAGCAGTTCAGGGGGCACTGAAGCTTTCTTT
v_call: TRBV27; d_call: TRBD1; j_call: TRBJ2-7; clone_size: -; cdr3_aa: CASSLSPQGAGYEQYF; cdr3_nt: TGTGCCAGCAGTTTATCCCCTCAGGGGGCGGGCTACGAGCAGTACTTC
v_call: TRBV6-1; d_call: TRBD1; j_call: TRBJ1-2; clone_size: -; cdr3_aa: CASNRDRGPYGYTF; cdr3_nt: TGTGCCAGCAACCGGGACAGGGGACCCTATGGCTACACCTTC
v_call: TRBV2; d_call: -; j_call: TRBJ1-6; clone_size: -; cdr3_aa: CASSRQEGRSSPLHF; cdr3_nt: TGTGCCAGCAGCCGACAGGAAGGTCGAAGTTCACCCCTCCACTTT
v_call: TRBV14; d_call: TRBD1; j_call: TRBJ2-3; clone_size: few; cdr3_aa: CASSTGQGIGTDTQYF; cdr3_nt: TGTGCCAGCAGCACCGGACAGGGGATCGGCACAGATACGCAGTATTTT
v_call: TRBV15; d_call: -; j_call: TRBJ2-2; clone_size: few; cdr3_aa: CATSGHRNTGELFF; cdr3_nt: TGTGCCACCAGCGGCCACAGGAACACCGGGGAGCTGTTTTTT
v_call: TRBV5-1; d_call: TRBD1; j_call: TRBJ1-2; clone_size: -; cdr3_aa: CASSFQQGGGYTF; cdr3_nt: TGCGCCAGCAGCTTTCAACAGGGGGGTGGCTACACCTTC
v_call: TRBV25-1; d_call: -; j_call: TRBJ2-3; clone_size: once; cdr3_aa: CASSESRASGTDTQYF; cdr3_nt: TGTGCCAGCAGTGAATCTCGGGCTAGCGGCACAGATACGCAGTATTTT
v_call: TRBV5-6; d_call: -; j_call: TRBJ1-1; clone_size: -; cdr3_aa: CASSLDGLNTEAFF; cdr3_nt: TGTGCCAGCAGCTTGGACGGGTTGAACACTGAAGCTTTCTTT
v_call: TRBV15; d_call: -; j_call: TRBJ1-2; clone_size: -; cdr3_aa: CATSRVFLGPPQDGYTF; cdr3_nt: TGTGCCACCAGCAGAGTTTTCCTGGGCCCTCCCCAGGATGGCTACACCTTC
v_call: TRBV9; d_call: -; j_call: TRBJ1-1; clone_size: once; cdr3_aa: CASRAGENTEAFF; cdr3_nt: TGTGCCAGCAGGGCCGGGGAGAACACTGAAGCTTTCTTT
v_call: TRBV5-5; d_call: -; j_call: TRBJ1-1; clone_size: few; cdr3_aa: CASSIDTNTEAFF; cdr3_nt: TGTGCCAGCAGCATTGACACGAACACTGAAGCTTTCTTT
v_call: TRBV10-2; d_call: -; j_call: TRBJ1-5; clone_size: once; cdr3_aa: CASSEESWGRTYQPQHF; cdr3_nt: TGCGCCAGCAGTGAAGAAAGTTGGGGAAGGACTTATCAGCCCCAGCATTTT
v_call: TRBV7-9; d_call: -; j_call: TRBJ2-5; clone_size: -; cdr3_aa: CASSLESYRHLRETQYF; cdr3_nt: TGTGCCAGCAGCTTAGAGTCGTACAGGCACCTTCGGGAGACCCAGTACTTC